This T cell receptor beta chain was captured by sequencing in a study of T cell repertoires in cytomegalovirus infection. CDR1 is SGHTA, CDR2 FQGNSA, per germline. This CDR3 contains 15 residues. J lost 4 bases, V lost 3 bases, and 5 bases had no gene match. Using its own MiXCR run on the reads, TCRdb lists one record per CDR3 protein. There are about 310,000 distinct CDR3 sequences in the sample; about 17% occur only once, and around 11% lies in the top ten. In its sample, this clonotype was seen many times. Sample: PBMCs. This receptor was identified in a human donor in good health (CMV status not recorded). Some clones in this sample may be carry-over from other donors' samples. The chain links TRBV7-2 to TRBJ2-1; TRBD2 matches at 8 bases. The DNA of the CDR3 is TGTGCCAGCAGCTTTACAAGCGGGGGATACAATGAGCAGTTCTTC. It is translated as CASSFTSGGYNEQFF.